This T cell receptor (beta chain) is drawn from a study of Graves' ophthalmopathy and Graves' hyperthyroidism. This clonotype was detected many times. The antigen remains unidentified. Regarding the study as a whole: Separation of ophthalmopathy from stable hyperthyroidism was achieved by a 13-signature model, at about 89% sensitivity and roughly 80% specificity.

The V segment lost 6 bases and the J segment 8 bases; nucleotides outside the gene matches: 15. CDR1 and CDR2 from the germline V gene are SNHLY and FYNNEI. The CDR3 length is 15 residues. The stable label applied to hyperthyroidism with no ophthalmopathy within 18 months of follow-up. Among the hyperthyroidism patients, all were newly diagnosed, aged 18 to 65, with under 2 months' duration. TCR beta CDR3 amplification used RNA transcripts. An opening RT-PCR round employed HTBI primers and preceded a second-round multiplex PCR. TCRdb analysed the multiplex PCR reads with MiXCR anew, one entry per CDR3 protein. The data contain 500,000 to 700,000 distinct CDR3 sequences, about 24% of them singletons.

The sequence was obtained from a woman under 30 with stable Graves' hyperthyroidism. Some clones in this sample may be carry-over from other donors' samples. The chain links TRBV2 to TRBJ2-7, with 8 nucleotides matching TRBD1. The sample comprised peripheral blood. The CDR3 region has the DNA TGTGCCAGCAGCGACCAGGGGGCGCCCCTTGACCAGCAGTACTTC. It is translated as CASSDQGAPLDQQYF.